These T cell receptor beta chains were read from a single sample in a study of CD8 T cells in Susac syndrome. TCRdb recomputed calls from the immunoSEQ multiplex PCR reads with MiXCR, one row per CDR3 protein. The sample consists of 180,000 or so distinct CDR3 sequences, 85% to 95% of them appearing once. Sequencing used CD4+ T cells from PBMCs. The receptors shown here come from a human donor in good health. CDR3s include the opening cysteine and the closing phenylalanine or tryptophan. Each record gives: V gene, clone size, J gene, D gene, CDR3 protein, CDR3 DNA. A D gene is named only where the DNA matches it firmly. Rows give clone size only sometimes, using once, few, many, or a class for an expanded clone.

TRBV20-1,once,TRBJ1-1,NA,CSASYWDGEAFF,TGCAGTGCTAGTTACTGGGACGGAGAAGCTTTCTTT
TRBV6-6,once,TRBJ2-1,NA,CASSYVTDQFF,TGTGCCAGCAGTTACGTGACAGACCAGTTCTTC
TRBV7-2,NA,TRBJ2-1,TRBD1,CASSRSGTAEQFF,TGTGCCAGCAGCCGTTCCGGGACAGCTGAGCAGTTCTTC
TRBV2,NA,TRBJ2-1,NA,CASRATENNEQFF,TGTGCCAGCAGGGCGACCGAGAACAATGAGCAGTTCTTC
TRBV7-9,NA,TRBJ2-1,NA,CASSLGAPGDNEQFF,TGTGCCAGCAGCTTAGGGGCTCCCGGGGACAATGAGCAGTTCTTC
TRBV30,NA,TRBJ2-6,NA,CAWSGGRWANVLTF,TGTGCCTGGAGTGGGGGCCGATGGGCCAACGTCCTGACTTTC
TRBV25-1,NA,TRBJ1-1,NA,CASSDDLGANTEAFF,TGTGCCAGCAGTGACGACCTGGGAGCGAACACTGAAGCTTTCTTT
TRBV28,once,TRBJ1-1,NA,CATVFPTNTEAFF,TGTGCCACCGTTTTTCCTACGAACACTGAAGCTTTCTTT
TRBV12-3/TRBV12-4,NA,TRBJ2-7,TRBD1,CASIQTGGSGEQYF,TGTGCCAGCATCCAGACAGGGGGCTCGGGCGAGCAGTACTTC
TRBV28,NA,TRBJ2-5,TRBD2,CASSRWTSVEETQYF,TGTGCCAGCAGTCGTTGGACTAGCGTAGAAGAGACCCAGTACTTC
TRBV5-6,NA,TRBJ2-5,NA,CASSLVGQKETQYF,TGTGCCAGCAGCTTGGTAGGTCAGAAAGAGACCCAGTACTTC
TRBV4-3,NA,TRBJ1-2,TRBD1,CASSHVSDRANYGYTF,TGCGCCAGCAGCCACGTTTCCGACAGGGCTAACTATGGCTACACCTTC
TRBV3-1,NA,TRBJ1-1,NA,CASRAAGSTEAFF,TGTGCCAGCAGGGCTGCAGGGTCCACTGAAGCTTTCTTT
TRBV27,NA,TRBJ2-1,TRBD2,CASRTSGTYNEQFF,TGTGCCAGCAGGACTAGCGGGACCTACAATGAGCAGTTCTTC
TRBV3-1,NA,TRBJ2-1,NA,CASSQVGVGEQFF,TGTGCCAGCAGCCAAGTGGGGGTAGGCGAGCAGTTCTTC
TRBV25-1,NA,TRBJ1-2,NA,CASSEPSYGYTF,TGTGCCAGCAGTGAACCCTCTTATGGCTACACCTTC
TRBV12-3/TRBV12-4,NA,TRBJ2-4,NA,CASSLAVAKNIQYF,TGTGCCAGCAGTCTCGCCGTAGCCAAAAACATTCAGTACTTC